This is a list of T cell receptor beta chains from one sample in a study of molecular identifiers for immune sequencing clone quantification. TCRdb re-analysed the PCR reads in MiXCR, keeping a single row per CDR3 protein. The sample consists of approximately 550,000 distinct CDR3 sequences, about a fifth of them appearing once. Input material: naive CD8+ T cells from blood, with Jurkat cell RNA spiked in. Every receptor here comes from a human donor in good health. Some libraries in this study had Jurkat cell RNA spiked in. Both conserved end residues are part of each CDR3. D genes are given only for firm matches. Clone size, where shown, is once, few, many, or a class for clones that have expanded.

j_call clone_size d_call v_call cdr3_aa cdr3_nt
TRBJ2-3 once TRBD2 TRBV19 CASSTFSSGPTDTRYF TGTGCCAGTAGTACATTCTCTAGCGGACCCACCGATACGCGGTATTTT
TRBJ2-5 once NA TRBV3-1 CASRSVGLAYQETQYF TGTGCCAGCAGATCGGTGGGCCTAGCGTACCAAGAGACCCAGTACTTC
TRBJ1-1 many NA TRBV10-2 CASGFGTEAFF TGCGCCAGCGGGTTTGGCACTGAAGCTTTCTTT
TRBJ2-7 few NA TRBV10-1 CASSGTDSYEQYF TGCGCCAGCAGTGGGACTGACTCCTACGAGCAGTACTTC
TRBJ2-1 few NA TRBV4-1 CASSQDRNSGFYNEQFF TGCGCCAGCAGCCAAGATCGGAATAGCGGATTCTACAATGAGCAGTTCTTC
TRBJ2-7 once TRBD2 TRBV7-2 CASSLARGTSTAYEQYF TGTGCCAGCAGCTTAGCCCGGGGGACTAGCACCGCCTACGAGCAGTACTTC
TRBJ2-7 NA TRBD2 TRBV20-1 CSALDSGRDYEQYF TGCAGTGCCCTTGATAGCGGGAGGGATTACGAGCAGTACTTC
TRBJ1-3 NA NA TRBV29-1 CSVVPLTSGNTIYF TGCAGCGTTGTACCCCTTACCTCTGGAAACACCATATATTTT
TRBJ1-4 NA NA TRBV6-1 CASSENIGGAPTNEKLFF TGTGCCAGCAGTGAAAATATTGGGGGCGCCCCGACTAATGAAAAACTGTTTTTT
TRBJ2-1 NA NA TRBV9 CASSVAGQQQFF TGTGCCAGCAGCGTAGCTGGCCAGCAGCAGTTCTTC
TRBJ1-5 many NA TRBV7-9 CASSLGNQPQHF TGTGCCAGCAGCTTAGGCAATCAGCCCCAGCATTTT
TRBJ2-7 many NA TRBV13 CASSPEEGEQYF TGTGCCAGCAGCCCAGAGGAGGGCGAGCAGTACTTC
TRBJ1-5 many TRBD1 TRBV5-1 CASSLDRAPHGPQHF TGCGCCAGCAGTCTGGACAGGGCCCCCCATGGGCCCCAGCATTTT
TRBJ2-7 many NA TRBV30 CAWSSGVYEQYF TGTGCCTGGAGCTCCGGGGTTTACGAGCAGTACTTC
TRBJ2-7 many TRBD2 TRBV29-1 CSVELGGVRAYEQYF TGCAGCGTTGAATTGGGGGGGGTTAGGGCCTACGAGCAGTACTTC
TRBJ1-5 many NA TRBV20-1 CSDPSRGGQPQHF TGCAGTGACCCCTCCCGTGGGGGCCAGCCCCAGCATTTT
TRBJ2-1 NA TRBD2 TRBV6-1 CASSPRGSGEGSYNEQFF TGTGCCAGCAGCCCAAGAGGCAGCGGGGAAGGTTCCTACAATGAGCAGTTCTTC
TRBJ2-2 NA TRBD1 TRBV7-9 CASSSQTGDRDYTGELFF TGTGCCAGCAGTTCCCAAACCGGGGACAGGGATTACACCGGGGAGCTGTTTTTT
TRBJ2-3 few TRBD2 TRBV9 CASSIQRDPSGAQYF TGTGCCAGCAGCATACAGCGGGACCCCTCGGGGGCGCAGTATTTT
TRBJ1-4 NA NA TRBV4-2 CASSRGMGEELFF TGTGCCAGCAGCCGAGGCATGGGGGAGGAACTGTTTTTT
TRBJ1-5 many NA TRBV15 CATSPTPDTLNQPQHF TGTGCCACCAGCCCCACCCCGGACACACTCAATCAGCCCCAGCATTTT
TRBJ1-5 many NA TRBV7-2 CASSLFPEGNQPQHF TGTGCCAGCAGCTTATTTCCAGAGGGCAATCAGCCCCAGCATTTT
TRBJ1-5 few NA TRBV27 CASSFGIGQPQHF TGTGCCAGCAGTTTTGGGATTGGTCAGCCCCAGCATTTT
TRBJ1-1 many NA TRBV5-6 CASSLIRLNTEAFF TGTGCCAGCAGTCTGATCCGTTTGAACACTGAAGCTTTCTTT
TRBJ1-1 NA NA TRBV27 CASSPRALVMNTEAFF TGTGCCAGCAGTCCCCGGGCCCTAGTAATGAACACTGAAGCTTTCTTT
TRBJ2-7 many NA TRBV6-2/TRBV6-3 CASSSAYSYEQYF TGTGCCAGCAGTTCGGCCTACAGCTACGAGCAGTACTTC
TRBJ2-7 many NA TRBV10-3 CAISEDISITYEQYF TGTGCCATCAGTGAAGATATAAGCATCACCTACGAGCAGTACTTC
TRBJ2-7 NA NA TRBV5-4 CASSPEPASYEQYF TGTGCCAGCAGCCCAGAGCCAGCTTCCTACGAGCAGTACTTC
TRBJ1-6 NA NA TRBV28 CASSITGSDNSPLHF TGTGCCAGCAGTATCACAGGGAGTGATAATTCACCCCTCCACTTT
TRBJ1-5 many TRBD1 TRBV6-2/TRBV6-3 CASRLTGYGNQPQHF TGTGCCAGCAGACTGACAGGGTACGGCAATCAGCCCCAGCATTTT
TRBJ2-4 many TRBD1 TRBV7-9 CASSPGGLAKNIQYF TGTGCCAGCAGCCCAGGGGGTCTAGCCAAAAACATTCAGTACTTC
TRBJ1-1 many NA TRBV4-1 CASSQGQIEAFF TGCGCCAGCAGCCAAGGGCAGATTGAAGCTTTCTTT
TRBJ2-3 few NA TRBV4-3 CASSQGLTTGLEVGTDTQYF TGCGCCAGCAGCCAAGGGCTAACTACGGGCCTAGAAGTCGGCACAGATACGCAGTATTTT
TRBJ2-5 NA NA TRBV4-1 CASSTIMGDQTQYF TGCGCCAGCAGCACCATAATGGGGGATCAGACCCAGTACTTC
TRBJ2-3 few TRBD2 TRBV6-6 CASTRGGPRDTQYF TGTGCCAGCACCCGGGGGGGCCCAAGAGATACGCAGTATTTT
TRBJ1-3 few NA TRBV2 CASKSGYGNTIYF TGTGCCAGCAAGTCGGGGTATGGAAACACCATATATTTT
TRBJ2-5 many TRBD1 TRBV5-1 CASSSGQVEETQYF TGCGCCAGCAGCTCGGGACAGGTAGAAGAGACCCAGTACTTC
TRBJ1-5 NA NA TRBV7-8 CASSSNWYSNQPQHF TGTGCCAGCAGCTCAAACTGGTATAGCAATCAGCCCCAGCATTTT
TRBJ2-1 many TRBD1 TRBV24-1 CATSSGGSYNEQFF TGTGCCACCAGCTCAGGGGGCTCCTACAATGAGCAGTTCTTC
TRBJ2-2 few NA TRBV30 CAFKSDTGELFF TGTGCCTTCAAAAGTGACACCGGGGAGCTGTTTTTT
TRBJ1-1 many NA TRBV12-3/TRBV12-4 CASRGGLPEAFF TGTGCCAGCAGAGGGGGGCTGCCTGAAGCTTTCTTT
TRBJ1-1 NA NA TRBV7-9 CASSRERFEAFF TGTGCCAGCAGCCGAGAGCGGTTTGAAGCTTTCTTT
TRBJ2-2 once TRBD2 TRBV29-1 CSVTGTSGSQNTGELFF TGCAGCGTAACCGGGACTAGCGGGAGCCAAAACACCGGGGAGCTGTTTTTT
TRBJ2-3 NA TRBD2 TRBV19 CASSIGQAGGSLGTDTQYF TGTGCCAGTAGTATAGGTCAAGCGGGGGGCAGTCTTGGCACAGATACGCAGTATTTT
TRBJ2-7 many TRBD1 TRBV9 CASSMTGGLDEQYF TGTGCCAGCAGCATGACAGGGGGCCTGGACGAGCAGTACTTC
TRBJ2-1 NA NA TRBV30 CAWSVQYNERFF TGTGCCTGGAGTGTACAATACAATGAGCGGTTCTTC
TRBJ2-7 many NA TRBV28 CASSTPGYEQYF TGTGCCAGCAGTACCCCCGGCTACGAGCAGTACTTC
TRBJ1-1 many NA TRBV29-1 CSVEGQGRDTEAFF TGCAGCGTTGAGGGGCAGGGTAGGGACACTGAAGCTTTCTTT
TRBJ2-7 NA TRBD1 TRBV6-5 CASSYRRDRGSYEQYF TGTGCCAGCAGTTATCGGAGGGACAGGGGCTCCTACGAGCAGTACTTC
TRBJ2-6 NA NA TRBV6-2/TRBV6-3 CASSYSGLLPEGANVLTF TGTGCCAGCAGTTACTCAGGGCTGCTGCCCGAGGGGGCCAACGTCCTGACTTTC
TRBJ2-7 NA NA TRBV3-2 CASSQDLTSGRAKEQYF TGTGCCAGCAGCCAAGATCTTACTAGCGGGAGGGCGAAGGAGCAGTACTTC
TRBJ1-1 many TRBD1 TRBV27 CASMERGPSYTTEAFF TGTGCCAGCATGGAGAGGGGGCCCTCGTACACCACTGAAGCTTTCTTT